This T cell receptor beta chain was recorded in a study of shared T cell receptors in the human thymus. Measured with immunoSEQ multiplex PCR; TCRdb has only the in-frame clones, and not every one. The sample carries over 350,000 clones, around 93% recorded once. The source of this sequence is a human donor. What was sequenced was thymocytes.

The CDR3 reads CASSLGGTSGANSTDTQYF. CDR3 nucleotides: TGTGCCAGCAGCTTGGGAGGGACTAGCGGGGCCAATAGCACAGATACGCAGTATTTT. V usage is TRBV5-6 and J usage is TRBJ2-3; TRBD2 aligns across 13 bases. J was trimmed by 0 bases and V by 0 bases; bases with no gene match: 7. Looked up from germline, CDR1 is SGHDT and CDR2 is YYEEEE. This CDR3 region has 19 residues.